A single sample gave rise to the 11 T cell receptor beta chains below, sequenced in a study of graft-versus-host responses after intestinal transplantation. Sequencing was performed with immunoSEQ multiplex PCR; in TCRdb, only in-frame clones are kept and a portion is missing. The sample holds 70,000 or so clones; 84% are singletons and the top ten take 0.39%. Their antigens remain unidentified. The specimen comprised unstimulated CD4+ T cells sorted from spleen or lymph node cells, sampled before transplant. The receptors derive from a human donor who was the organ donor for an intestinal transplant.

The chain carries TRBV19 and TRBJ1-5; tentatively, D is TRBD1 (6 bases). Germline V CDR1 and CDR2: LNHDA, SQIVND (reference sequence). The CDR3 is made up of 17 amino acids. V was trimmed by 5 bases and J by 2 bases, leaving 19 bases between them. CDR3 coding DNA: TGTGCCAGTAGTCTGAAGAGGGGGGCGGGGGGCAATCAGCCCCAGCATTTT. This sequence encodes CASSLKRGAGGNQPQHF.

A word on this clone: Other DNA sequences in the sample encode the same CDR3. The genes are TRBV18 and TRBJ2-5; D not certain. This CDR3 contains 11 residues. V was cut by 2 bases and J by 5 bases, with 3 bases left in between. Per the germline V gene, CDR1 is KGHSH and CDR2 is LQKENI. The CDR3 DNA follows: TGTGCCAGCTCACCAGAGGAGACCCAGTACTTC. It specifies CASSPEETQYF.

This rearrangement joins TRBV18 to TRBJ2-3; 9 bases are a match to TRBD2. Germline assignment: CDR1 KGHSH and CDR2 LQKENI. The CDR3 totals 17 residues. The V and J ends lost 3 bases and 3 bases, in that order; junction bases with no gene match: 10. The CDR3 here is CASSPWTSAVDTDTQYF. CDR3 DNA sequence: TGTGCCAGCTCACCGTGGACTAGCGCAGTCGATACAGATACGCAGTATTTT.

J is TRBJ2-3 and V is TRBV13; TRBD2 aligns across 7 bases. After removal of 0 bases from V and 2 bases from J, the junction contained 8 bases not matched to a gene. From germline, CDR1 is PRHDT and CDR2 FYEKMQ (reference sequence). The CDR3 totals 17 residues. For the CDR3, the DNA is TGTGCCAGCAGCTTAGGCGAGCGGGGTGATTTCACAGATACGCAGTATTTT. It encodes CASSLGERGDFTDTQYF.

The V and J genes are TRBV28 and TRBJ2-2; D is possibly TRBD2 (5 bases). V lost 10 bases and J lost 2, with 14 bases in between. Germline V gene data show CDR1 as MDHEN and CDR2 as SYDVKM. This CDR3 has 14 residues. The CDR3 DNA reads as TGTGCCACTAAGGACTCGTCCAACACCGGGGAGCTGTTTTTT. Encoded protein: CATKDSSNTGELFF.

This chain links TRBV7-2 with TRBJ1-3; D not certain. The CDR3 is made up of 13 amino acids. The germline V gene encodes CDR1 SGHTA and CDR2 FQGNSA. V shed 5 bases and J shed 0 bases, with 5 bases lying between them. The CDR3 DNA reads TGTGCCAGCAGCCCAATCTCTGGAAACACCATATATTTT. Translation: CASSPISGNTIYF.

V usage is TRBV11-2 and J usage is TRBJ2-3; 7 nucleotides align to TRBD2. The V segment lost 5 bases and the J segment 4 bases; nucleotides outside the gene matches: 9. This CDR3 is 15 amino acids long. Germline CDR1 and CDR2: SGHAT and FQNNGV. The CDR3 protein is CASSPVQGGSDTQYF. CDR3 DNA sequence: TGTGCCAGCAGCCCGGTTCAGGGAGGGTCAGATACGCAGTATTTT. Using reference TRBV11-2 and TRBJ2-3 for the parts outside the CDR3, the full variable domain is EAGVAQSPRYKIIEKRQSVAFWCNPISGHATLYWYQQILGQGPKLLIQFQNNGVVDDSQLPKDRFSAERLKGVDSTLKIQPAKLEDSAVYLCASSPVQGGSDTQYFGPGTRLTVL.

This clone showed up just a few times. The chain joins TRBV7-3 to TRBJ2-7; 11 bases match TRBD2. V dropped 5 bases and J dropped 2; count of bases not matched to a gene: 5. The germline V gene has CDR1 SGHTA and CDR2 FQGTGA. There are 15 residues in the CDR3. The CDR3 DNA reads as TGTGCCAGCAGCCTGACTAGCGGGACGACCTACGAGCAGTACGTC. Residues: CASSLTSGTTYEQYV.

The J gene is TRBJ2-7, the V gene TRBV6-1; 7 nucleotides match TRBD1. Germline assignment: CDR1 MNHNS and CDR2 SASEGT. The CDR3 contains 17 residues. The junction had 21 bases not matched to a gene; V was cut back by 4 bases and J by 9 bases. The CDR3 nucleotides read TGTGCCAGCAGTGGCTTCGGACAGCTTCTAGACAGGGTAGTGCAGTACGTC. As protein: CASSGFGQLLDRVVQYV.

This clone was picked up one time. The gene calls are TRBV27 and TRBJ2-1; TRBD2 is a possible D gene (6 bases). V lost 6 bases to trimming and J lost 8 bases, with 17 bases between them. Germline CDR1 reads MNHEY; CDR2 reads SMNVEV (reference sequence). The CDR3 contains 14 residues. The CDR3 reads CASREGPRGDEQFF. CDR3 coding DNA: TGTGCCAGCAGGGAGGGACCCCGAGGCGATGAGCAGTTCTTC.

This clone was seen just once. The chain joins TRBV18 to TRBJ2-1; TRBD2 aligns across 13 bases. The germline CDR1 and CDR2 sequences are KGHSH and LQKENI. CDR3 length equals 16 residues. The ends lost 5 bases at V and 4 bases at J; junction bases unmatched: 5. DNA of the CDR3: TGTGCCAGCTCATCAGGACTAGCGGGGGCTTACAATGAGCAGTTCTTC. It translates to CASSSGLAGAYNEQFF.